The following is a T cell receptor beta chain sequence with its context. Its antigen remains undetermined. No per-base quality is available; no much larger clone lies one base away. One collaborating source in Seattle enrolled patients while the patients were actively infected and followed the patients over time throughout the course of disease. Each collaborating institution followed its own protocols to collect whole blood in K2EDTA tubes. For TCRbeta analysis, collaborators shipped samples in one of three forms: frozen whole blood, isolated PBMCs, or DNA extracted from either of those sample types. TCRbeta CDR3 regions were amplified from genomic DNA using the immunoSEQ Assay, a bias-controlled multiplex PCR. The paper's processing steps were these. Nucleated cell counts per sample were estimated from amplification of reference gene primers within the assay. To quantify the absolute abundance of each unique TCRbeta CDR3 rearrangement, sequence reads were collapsed and filtered. Productive Simpson clonality was computed per sample as the square root of Simpson's diversity index over productive rearrangements. TCRdb stores this immuneACCESS table with in-frame sequences only. Part of the clones is absent; in the studies checked, under half of the shortfall reflects unresolved V genes, and no reason is known for the rest. V, J and clone size reflect that table, while D and trimming were determined from the DNA. The sample has roughly 200,000 clones on record, 75% to 85% of them singletons. Jointly, the top ten make up about 1.3% of the sample.

This sample was taken from a study of blood T cell repertoires in COVID-19 (dated by TCRdb to 2020 to 2022). In the study overall: Samples covering the acute and convalescent phases of COVID-19 were provided by collaborators in the United States, Italy and Spain. The material from the prospective study consisted of cDNA or gDNA derived from T cells, B-cell-depleted T cells, or PBMCs. The dataset comprised deeply sampled blood TCRbeta repertoires from subjects exposed to, actively infected with, or recovered from COVID-19. The repertoires were released in a freely available public database intended as a resource for research on the immune response to SARS-CoV-2. The samples were drawn from two sources: the first 160 participants of the ongoing ImmuneRACE study, and about 1,300 subjects contributed by 6 global collaborators. A de-identified subject ID, COVID-19 status, age in years and sex were almost always included in the sample metadata. Where available, HLA class I and class II types were taken from metadata supplied by the sample provider and were not determined by assay-based typing.

Counted from cysteine to phenylalanine, this CDR3 has 15 amino acids. Kept here is only the CDR3 DNA, which spans 45 bases and is read in frame from base 1. The trim is 5 bases for V and 2 bases for J, with a gap of 16 bases between the germline ends. The germline V gene encodes CDR1 MNHEY and CDR2 SVGAGI. Paper-wide results and their limitations: The amount of clinical and demographic metadata varied by source and participant and was provided uncurated.

This receptor chain uses TRBV6-5 and TRBJ2-7, and perhaps TRBD1 as D gene, on 6 matching bases. The clonotype originates from a woman aged 25 to 45 with COVID-19, enrolled during active disease. Sequencing input: peripheral blood. This receptor has the CDR3 CASSTRHREAYEQYF. The nucleotide sequence is given as TGTGCCAGCAGTACGAGGCACAGGGAAGCCTACGAGCAGTACTTC.